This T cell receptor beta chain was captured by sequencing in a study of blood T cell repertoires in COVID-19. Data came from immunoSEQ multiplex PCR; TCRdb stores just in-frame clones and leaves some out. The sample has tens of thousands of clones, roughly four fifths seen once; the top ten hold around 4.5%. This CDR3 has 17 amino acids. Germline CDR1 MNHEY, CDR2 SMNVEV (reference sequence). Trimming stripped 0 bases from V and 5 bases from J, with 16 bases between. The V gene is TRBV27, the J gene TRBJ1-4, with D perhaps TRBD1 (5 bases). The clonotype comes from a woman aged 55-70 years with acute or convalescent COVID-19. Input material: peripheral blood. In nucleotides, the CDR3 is TGTGCCAGCAGTTTATCTTGGCTGGAGGGGACGAATGAAAAACTGTTTTTT. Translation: CASSLSWLEGTNEKLFF.